A single sample gave rise to the 18 T cell receptor beta chains below, sequenced in a study of blood T cells in healthy people across ages. A second PCR, run for roughly 7 to 12 cycles, used a sample-barcoded 5' primer plus a J-beta primer mix. MiXCR, applied by TCRdb to the 5' RACE reads, yields one record per CDR3 protein. The sample contains approximately 1,700,000 distinct CDR3 sequences, roughly two fifths of which appear only once. The sample taken for sequencing was blood. The receptors originated from a human donor in good health.

This clonotype was counted at least ten times. Here the CDR3 DNA reads TGTGCCAGCAGGTTTGGGGGTCGGTACGAGCAGTACTTC. It encodes CASRFGGRYEQYF. V gene TRBV6-5 combines with J gene TRBJ2-7; tentatively, D is TRBD1 or TRBD2 (5 bases each). This CDR3 is built from 13 residues. V was pared by 6 bases and J by 4 bases, with 13 bases between. The germline V gene encodes CDR1 MNHEY and CDR2 SVGAGI.

The V gene is TRBV20-1, the J gene TRBJ1-2, with TRBD1 matching 8 bases. V gave up 2 bases and J gave up 8 bases; unmatched junction bases: 4. This CDR3 is 12 amino acids long. CDR1 and CDR2 (germline): DFQATT, SNEGSKA (reference sequence). The CDR3 nucleotides are TGCAGTGCTAGAACAGGGGGTAGGGGCTACACCTTC. Its translation: CSARTGGRGYTF.

This clonotype was counted between two and nine times. The chain combines TRBV24-1 with TRBJ1-2, with 9 bases that match TRBD1. This CDR3 has 16 amino acids. J was trimmed by 4 bases and V by 5 bases; bases with no gene match: 10. CDR1 and CDR2 (germline): KGHDR, SFDVKD. CDR3 bases: TGTGCCACCAGTGCCGCGGTGAAGACAGGGGGCTATGGCTACACCTTC. This translates into CATSAAVKTGGYGYTF.

This sequence joins TRBV5-1 and TRBJ1-3; D not certain. Per the germline V gene, CDR1 is SGHRS and CDR2 is YFSETQ. The CDR3 has 15 amino acids. The V end was cut by 2 bases, the J end by 3 bases, with 12 bases between. CDR3 region: CASSFGGNRGNTIYF. Written as DNA, the CDR3 is TGCGCCAGCAGCTTCGGAGGGAATCGTGGAAACACCATATATTTT.

This clonotype was counted at least ten times. The chain employs TRBV7-2 and TRBJ1-2; D call uncertain. The CDR3 covers 14 residues. The V gene lost 1 base and the J gene lost 1 base, with 7 bases spanning the gap. Germline CDR1 reads SGHTA; CDR2 reads FQGNSA. In nucleotides, the CDR3 is TGTGCCAGCAGCTTAGGGAGGGTTAACTATGGCTACACCTTC. This codes for CASSLGRVNYGYTF.

The chain joins TRBV4-1 to TRBJ1-1; a weak D match, TRBD1 (5 bases). CDR1 MGHRA and CDR2 YSYEKL come from the germline V gene. The CDR3 covers 13 residues. V lost 10 bases, J lost 1 base, and 13 bases lay in between. The CDR3 region has the DNA TGCGCCACCAGACAGATAAGGAACACTGAAGCTTTCTTT. Amino acids: CATRQIRNTEAFF.

This chain connects TRBV27 to TRBJ1-5, with a weak D call TRBD1 (5 bases). The CDR3 contains 14 residues. The V and J ends lost 3 bases and 4 bases respectively, with 10 bases between them. Germline V gene sequence: CDR1 MNHEY, CDR2 SMNVEV (reference sequence). This CDR3 reads CASSFIGGNQPQHF. The CDR3 bases are TGTGCCAGCAGTTTTATCGGGGGAAATCAGCCCCAGCATTTT.

The CDR3 is CSARPGVAETQYF. The CDR3 region has the DNA TGCAGTGCTCGCCCCGGGGTGGCGGAGACCCAGTACTTC. This chain uses TRBV20-1 with TRBJ2-5; weak D call: TRBD2 (5 bases). There are 13 residues in the CDR3. Trimming shortened V by 5 bases and J by 5 bases, and 15 bases separated the two germline ends. CDR1 is DFQATT and CDR2 is SNEGSKA in the germline V gene (reference sequence).

The rearrangement joins TRBV5-1 to TRBJ2-3, with TRBD2 identical over 10 bases. V trimming: 1 base; J trimming: 5 bases; junction bases outside the gene matches: 7. Per the germline V gene, CDR1 is SGHRS and CDR2 is YFSETQ. This CDR3 spans 16 amino acids. The CDR3 DNA sequence: TGCGCCAGCAGCTTGATTTCTAGCGGGGGTGTAGATACGCAGTATTTT. It specifies CASSLISSGGVDTQYF.

The rearrangement links TRBV4-3 to TRBJ2-5, with D possibly matching TRBD1 (6 bases). The germline gives CDR1 LGHNA, CDR2 YSLEER. This CDR3 has 16 amino acids. Between the trimmed V and J ends, which lost 0 bases and 2 bases, there was a span of 13 bases. The DNA of the CDR3 is TGCGCCAGCAGCCAAGAGAGGACGAGGGGGCAAGAGACCCAGTACTTC. It yields the protein CASSQERTRGQETQYF.

This clonotype was detected many times. CDR3 protein: CASSLGGGPETQYF. CDR3 nucleotide sequence: TGTGCCAGCAGTTTAGGAGGGGGCCCAGAGACCCAGTACTTC. The chain joins TRBV12-3 or TRBV12-4 to TRBJ2-5; 7 nucleotides align to TRBD1. This CDR3 spans 14 amino acids. Trimming at V came to 1 base and at J to 4 bases, leaving 3 bases not matched to a gene.

This clonotype was detected a few times. This chain uses TRBV15 with TRBJ2-2; the D call may be TRBD1 or TRBD2 (5 bases each). This CDR3 is 14 amino acids long. The germline V and J ends were trimmed by 3 bases and 1 base, with 6 bases remaining between them. Looked up from germline, CDR1 is LNHNV and CDR2 is YYDKDF (reference sequence). In DNA, the CDR3 is TGTGCCACCAGCAGGAGGGGGAACACCGGGGAGCTGTTTTTT. Its translation is CATSRRGNTGELFF.

Written as DNA, the CDR3 is TGTGCCAGCAGTGAGCGGGGGGGCTGGGATGAGCAGTTCTTC. Translated, it gives CASSERGGWDEQFF. The chain links TRBV25-1 to TRBJ2-1, with 9 nucleotides matching TRBD2. Trimming at V came to 3 bases and at J to 8 bases, leaving 5 bases not matched to a gene. Germline CDR1 MGHDK, CDR2 SYGVNS. CDR3 length: 14 amino acids.

The chain is built from TRBV20-1 and TRBJ2-5, with D perhaps TRBD2 (5 bases). In germline, CDR1 is DFQATT, CDR2 SNEGSKA (reference sequence). The V end was cut by 6 bases, the J end by 4 bases, with 18 bases between. The CDR3 is made up of 14 amino acids. CDR3 coding DNA: TGCAGTGCGCTGCCCGGACCCAGCGGAGAGACCCAGTACTTC. Amino acid sequence: CSALPGPSGETQYF.

This clonotype was counted only a few times. V and J are TRBV12-3 or TRBV12-4 and TRBJ2-5; TRBD1 agrees at 8 bases. With V trimmed by 8 bases and J by 3 bases, 11 bases remained unmatched. The CDR3 is 15 amino acids. Here the CDR3 DNA reads TGTGCCAGCGGCAAAGGGACAGGCGGGGAAGAGACCCAGTACTTC. Translating it yields CASGKGTGGEETQYF.

CDR3 DNA: TGCGCCAGCAGCCGAAATGGACAGGGGAAAGAGACCCAGTACTTC. Translated: CASSRNGQGKETQYF. The chain carries TRBV5-1 and TRBJ2-5; TRBD1 matches at 9 bases. The V segment lost 4 bases and the J segment 3 bases; nucleotides outside the gene matches: 7. This CDR3 region has 15 residues. Germline loops: CDR1 SGHRS, CDR2 YFSETQ.

This clonotype has only a few counts. The chain's CDR3 is CATSRNRRVGTGLNEKLFF. The CDR3 DNA follows: TGTGCCACCAGCAGAAACCGGAGAGTTGGGACAGGCCTTAATGAAAAACTGTTTTTT. The chain has TRBV15 and TRBJ1-4; the match to TRBD1 covers 8 bases. This CDR3 is built from 19 residues. Germline V gene data show CDR1 as LNHNV and CDR2 as YYDKDF (reference sequence). The V segment lost 2 bases and the J segment 4 bases; nucleotides outside the gene matches: 15.

V and J are TRBV13 and TRBJ1-2; D perhaps matches TRBD1 (6 bases). Germline CDR1 is PRHDT and CDR2 is FYEKMQ (reference sequence). The CDR3 has 13 amino acids. V lost 7 bases, J lost 6 bases, and 15 bases lay in between. Written as DNA, the CDR3 is TGTGCCAGCACCTACGGGGGGGGCCATGGCTACACCTTC. The encoded protein is CASTYGGGHGYTF.